The 13 T cell receptor beta chains presented below share a single source sample, sequenced in a study of blood T cell repertoires in COVID-19. Profiled with immunoSEQ multiplex PCR; TCRdb holds only in-frame clones, not every one. The table includes approximately 100,000 clones, around 89% detected once. What was sequenced was peripheral blood. The receptor set was obtained from a human donor with acute or convalescent COVID-19. The donor label of this sample is uncertain.

The rearrangement uses TRBV29-1 and TRBJ2-1; 8 nucleotides agree with TRBD2. The V gene's germline CDR1 is SQVTM and CDR2 ANQGSEA. V shed 4 bases, J shed 6 bases, and the junction held 8 bases outside the gene matches. This CDR3 spans 14 amino acids. This CDR3 reads CSVVERTSRNEQFF. The CDR3 nucleotides are TGCAGCGTTGTGGAACGGACTAGCCGCAATGAGCAGTTCTTC.

As to this clone: This specimen includes other DNA sequences encoding the same CDR3. This chain joins TRBV7-9 and TRBJ1-2, with D possibly matching TRBD1 (6 bases). Trimming took 5 bases from V and 5 from J, leaving 12 bases between them. Per germline, CDR1 SEHNR and CDR2 FQNEAQ (reference sequence). The CDR3 extends over 13 amino acids. CDR3 in DNA: TGTGCCAGCAGCCCAGGACAGAGATATGGCTACACCTTC. Protein sequence: CASSPGQRYGYTF.

The rearrangement uses TRBV7-9 and TRBJ2-1; the match to TRBD1 covers 7 bases. The CDR3 sequence is 17 residues long. Germline V gene sequence: CDR1 SEHNR, CDR2 FQNEAQ (reference sequence). V trimming: 1 base; J trimming: 5 bases; junction bases outside the gene matches: 11. CDR3 nucleotides: TGTGCCAGCAGCTTAGGTCTGCGACAGGGATTGCACAATGAGCAGTTCTTC. It codes for CASSLGLRQGLHNEQFF.

This rearrangement joins TRBV28 to TRBJ1-1; perhaps TRBD1 as D (5 bases). V lost 5 bases, J lost 6 bases, and 22 bases lay in between. The CDR3 extends over 16 amino acids. Germline lookup yields CDR1 MDHEN and CDR2 SYDVKM. The CDR3 is CASSTGDLGPLAEAFF. The CDR3 DNA follows: TGTGCCAGCAGTACCGGGGACTTGGGTCCTTTAGCTGAAGCTTTCTTT.

The gene calls are TRBV7-3 and TRBJ1-2, with unresolved D. Per germline, CDR1 SGHTA and CDR2 FQGTGA. Trimming stripped 0 bases from V and 4 bases from J, with 12 bases between. The CDR3 is made up of 15 amino acids. The CDR3 sequence: CASSLTPGVGYGYTF. The DNA for the CDR3 is TGTGCCAGCAGCTTAACGCCCGGGGTCGGCTATGGCTACACCTTC. Combining the CDR3 with reference TRBV7-3 and TRBJ1-2 gives the whole variable domain GAGVSQTPSNKVTEKGKYVELRCDPISGHTALYWYRQSLGQGPEFLIYFQGTGAADDSGLPNDRFFAVRPEGSVSTLKIQRTERGDSAVYLCASSLTPGVGYGYTFGSGTRLTVV.

The genes are TRBV2 and TRBJ2-7, with 9 bases matching TRBD2. The germline V gene encodes CDR1 SNHLY and CDR2 FYNNEI. The CDR3 has 16 residues. V was pared by 0 bases and J by 0 bases, with 3 bases of the junction left unmatched. CDR3 in DNA: TGTGCCAGCAGTGAAGCGGGCGGGGGGGCCTCCTACGAGCAGTACTTC. Its protein product is CASSEAGGGASYEQYF.

This chain joins TRBV5-1 and TRBJ1-5; D perhaps matches TRBD1 (5 bases). Per germline, CDR1 SGHRS and CDR2 YFSETQ. Trimming left V 9 bases short and J 6 bases short, with 19 bases between. This CDR3 is built from 14 residues. The CDR3 nucleotides read TGCGCCACCGCAGGGCAGGACCCCCTTCAGCCCCAGCATTTT. This translates into CATAGQDPLQPQHF.

This clone has only one observation. This sequence joins TRBV9 and TRBJ1-6; D is possibly TRBD1 (6 bases). Trimming shortened V by 0 bases and J by 7 bases, and 11 bases separated the two germline ends. Germline V lookup: CDR1 SGDLS, CDR2 YYNGEE. CDR3 size: 15 residues. The CDR3: CASSVGGGPNSPLHF. CDR3 sequence (DNA): TGTGCCAGCAGCGTAGGGGGGGGCCCAAATTCACCCCTCCACTTT.

V and J are TRBV29-1 and TRBJ1-1; TRBD1 matches 9 bases. Germline CDR1 and CDR2: SQVTM and ANQGSEA. V dropped 7 bases and J dropped 0; count of bases not matched to a gene: 9. This CDR3 is 15 amino acids long. CDR3 DNA: TGCAGCGCGCCGGGACAGGGCTCCTTGAACACTGAAGCTTTCTTT. Translation gives CSAPGQGSLNTEAFF. The full variable domain, rest sourced from reference TRBV29-1 and TRBJ1-1, is SAVISQKPSRDICQRGTSLTIQCQVDSQVTMMFWYRQQPGQSLTLIATANQGSEATYESGFVIDKFPISRPNLTFSTLTVSNMSPEDSSIYLCSAPGQGSLNTEAFFGQGTRLTVV.

The gene calls are TRBV30 and TRBJ2-2; possibly TRBD1 for D (6 bases). Germline V gene data show CDR1 as GTSNPN and CDR2 as SVGIG (reference sequence). The CDR3 covers 16 residues. The ends were cut back, 4 bases at V and 6 bases at J, with 21 bases in the middle. In DNA, the CDR3 is TGTGCCTGGACCTCCCGGAGGCAGGGGTGGGCCGGGGAGCTGTTTTTT. This gives the protein CAWTSRRQGWAGELFF.

This chain uses TRBV7-2 with TRBJ1-2, with TRBD1 as a possible D gene (6 bases). There are 15 residues in the CDR3. V was cut by 0 bases and J by 7 bases, with 15 bases left in between. Germline V gene data show CDR1 as SGHTA and CDR2 as FQGNSA. CDR3 sequence reads: CASSLATTGLGGYTF. In DNA form, the CDR3 reads TGTGCCAGCAGCTTAGCGACCACAGGGCTCGGTGGCTACACCTTC.

Notes on this clone: Other DNA sequences in the same sample also yield this CDR3. The DNA of the CDR3 is TGCGCCAGCAGCTTACAGCAGGGGGCTGGGACCGGGGAGCTGTTTTTT. Protein sequence: CASSLQQGAGTGELFF. The chain combines TRBV5-1 with TRBJ2-2; TRBD1 matches at 8 bases. Germline V lookup: CDR1 SGHRS, CDR2 YFSETQ. The CDR3 covers 16 residues. V lost 2 bases and J lost 5; bases outside the gene matches: 8.

This clone has more than one count but fewer than ten. The rearrangement joins TRBV6-1 to TRBJ1-6; 7 bases line up with TRBD1. V was pared by 2 bases and J by 11 bases, with 3 bases of the junction left unmatched. This CDR3 comprises 13 residues. Germline CDR1 reads MNHNS; CDR2 reads SASEGT. CDR3 sequence (DNA): TGTGCCAGCAGTGAAAGGGGGACAGCACCCCTCCACTTT. It codes for CASSERGTAPLHF.